The rows below give T cell receptor beta chains drawn from one sample of a study of T-cell reconstitution after alpha-beta-depleted transplantation in children. One entry per CDR3 protein, called by TCRdb with MiXCR from the PCR reads. The sample shows around 670,000 distinct CDR3 sequences, about 12% of them seen only once. The input for sequencing was PBMCs, taken before TCRalphabeta/CD19-depleted stem cell transplant. The receptors shown here come from a girl aged 2-10 years with congenital amegakaryocytic thrombocytopenia, due to receive a stem cell transplant. CDR3s include the opening cysteine and the closing phenylalanine or tryptophan. D genes are given only for firm matches. Size is stated for part of the rows, as once, few or many counts, or as a class when the clone is expanded.

>TRBV11-2|TRBJ1-3|TRBD1|few
CASSRLGRGLSGNTIYF
TGTGCCAGCAGCCGACTGGGCAGGGGGCTTTCTGGAAACACCATATATTTT
>TRBV9|TRBJ1-1|TRBD1|many
CASSVARAGGFTEAFF
TGTGCCAGCAGCGTAGCTCGGGCAGGGGGATTCACTGAAGCTTTCTTT
>TRBV7-8|TRBJ2-5|-|-
CASSLAARGMGTQYF
TGTGCCAGCAGCTTAGCCGCCAGGGGTATGGGGACCCAGTACTTC
>TRBV5-5|TRBJ2-2|-|-
CASSTDSAANTGELFF
TGTGCCAGCAGCACAGACAGCGCCGCGAACACCGGGGAGCTGTTTTTT
>TRBV10-3|TRBJ2-2|-|many
CAINAGRTADSTGELFF
TGTGCCATCAACGCGGGGAGGACAGCCGATAGCACCGGGGAGCTGTTTTTT
>TRBV15|TRBJ1-1|-|-
CATSRPSESNEAFF
TGTGCCACCAGCAGACCTTCAGAGTCTAATGAAGCTTTCTTT
>TRBV20-1|TRBJ1-2|-|many
CSARGREPSYGYTF
TGCAGTGCTAGGGGTCGCGAACCGTCCTATGGCTACACCTTC
>TRBV7-2|TRBJ2-1|TRBD2|few
CASSLTSGTPIF
TGTGCCAGCAGCTTAACTAGCGGGACCCCCATCTTC
>TRBV15|TRBJ2-5|TRBD1|many
CATGTGGETQYF
TGTGCCACTGGGACAGGGGGTGAGACCCAGTACTTC
>TRBV20-1|TRBJ1-1|TRBD1|-
CSARDVRGGNTEAFF
TGCAGTGCTAGAGATGTCAGGGGGGGGAACACTGAAGCTTTCTTT
>TRBV15|TRBJ2-3|TRBD2|many
CATSRGDYAQYF
TGTGCCACCAGCAGGGGGGACTACGCGCAGTATTTT
>TRBV27|TRBJ2-5|-|-
CASTPAGRGETQYF
TGTGCCAGCACCCCGGCAGGACGTGGGGAGACCCAGTACTTC
>TRBV19|TRBJ2-3|-|-
CASSIDITDTQYF
TGTGCCAGTAGTATAGACATCACAGATACGCAGTATTTT
>TRBV6-6|TRBJ2-2|-|few
CASRLRVSGELFF
TGTGCCAGCAGACTTAGGGTTTCCGGGGAGCTGTTTTTT
>TRBV12-3/TRBV12-4|TRBJ2-7|-|few
CASSFGRGNEQYF
TGTGCCAGCAGTTTTGGCAGGGGAAACGAGCAGTACTTC
>TRBV4-1|TRBJ2-7|TRBD1|-
CASSPTPGQTYEQYF
TGCGCCAGCAGCCCCACCCCGGGACAGACCTACGAGCAGTACTTC
>TRBV5-5|TRBJ2-1|TRBD2|few
CASSSYSGRDYNEQFF
TGTGCCAGCAGCTCCTATAGCGGGAGAGATTACAATGAGCAGTTCTTC
>TRBV29-1|TRBJ2-3|TRBD2|many
CSAKRLAGSDTQYF
TGCAGCGCTAAACGACTAGCGGGATCAGATACGCAGTATTTT
>TRBV12-3/TRBV12-4|TRBJ2-1|-|many
CASSFVGYNEQFF
TGTGCCAGCAGTTTTGTGGGGTACAATGAGCAGTTCTTC
>TRBV7-3|TRBJ2-3|-|many
CASSPAHSTDTQYF
TGTGCCAGCAGCCCCGCCCATAGCACAGATACGCAGTATTTT
>TRBV20-1|TRBJ2-1|TRBD2|-
CSASSSLAGGLEQFF
TGCAGTGCTAGCTCCTCCCTAGCGGGAGGGCTCGAGCAGTTCTTC
>TRBV12-3/TRBV12-4|TRBJ2-1|-|many
CASSFGGREQFF
TGTGCCAGCAGTTTCGGTGGGAGGGAGCAGTTCTTC
>TRBV29-1|TRBJ2-4|TRBD1|many
CSVLTGVAKNIQYF
TGCAGCGTTTTGACAGGGGTGGCCAAAAACATTCAGTACTTC
>TRBV4-1|TRBJ1-1|TRBD1|once
CASSQDNRGRSEAFF
TGCGCCAGCAGCCAAGATAACAGGGGGAGATCTGAAGCTTTCTTT
>TRBV5-6|TRBJ2-1|TRBD2|few
CASSLVWSPSGMVLEQFF
TGTGCCAGCAGCTTGGTTTGGAGCCCTAGCGGGATGGTTCTTGAGCAGTTCTTC
>TRBV12-3/TRBV12-4|TRBJ1-1|TRBD1|many
CASSFPDRDTEAFF
TGTGCCAGCAGTTTCCCGGACAGGGACACTGAAGCTTTCTTT
>TRBV12-3/TRBV12-4|TRBJ1-4|-|many
CASSLPPGGEKLFF
TGTGCCAGCAGTTTACCCCCCGGCGGTGAAAAACTGTTTTTT
>TRBV20-1|TRBJ2-2|-|few
CSARSGTDTGELFF
TGCAGTGCTAGATCCGGGACGGACACCGGGGAGCTGTTTTTT
>TRBV20-1|TRBJ2-5|TRBD1|many
CSARGDSLGETQYF
TGCAGTGCTAGAGGGGACAGCCTTGGGGAGACCCAGTACTTC
>TRBV7-8|TRBJ1-1|-|many
CASSWGPGTEAFF
TGTGCCAGCAGCTGGGGCCCCGGCACTGAAGCTTTCTTT
>TRBV7-9|TRBJ2-7|-|-
CASSFIRLGPTQHEQYF
TGTGCCAGCAGCTTTATCAGGTTAGGACCCACTCAACACGAGCAGTACTTC
>TRBV5-5|TRBJ2-7|-|-
CASSPPRIASYEQYF
TGTGCCAGCAGCCCTCCCCGCATCGCCTCCTACGAGCAGTACTTC
>TRBV28|TRBJ1-2|-|few
CASRNPGEGNYGYTF
TGTGCCAGCAGGAATCCAGGGGAAGGGAACTATGGCTACACCTTC
>TRBV5-1|TRBJ2-7|-|-
CASSARATQYLAPYEQYF
TGCGCCAGCAGCGCACGGGCTACCCAGTACCTAGCACCATACGAGCAGTACTTC
>TRBV20-1|TRBJ2-2|-|many
CSAKGGGTGELFF
TGCAGTGCTAAAGGGGGAGGCACCGGGGAGCTGTTTTTT
>TRBV13|TRBJ2-7|-|-
CASSSKDHSYEQYF
TGTGCCAGCAGCTCCAAGGACCACTCCTACGAGCAGTACTTC
>TRBV29-1|TRBJ2-2|-|many
CSVEDRDVIPGELFF
TGCAGCGTTGAAGATCGTGATGTCATCCCCGGGGAGCTGTTTTTT
>TRBV5-1|TRBJ2-7|TRBD2|few
CASGTSGSPEQYF
TGCGCCAGCGGGACTAGCGGGAGCCCCGAGCAGTACTTC
>TRBV25-1|TRBJ1-1|TRBD1|few
CASGGTGGNTEAFF
TGTGCCAGCGGGGGGACAGGGGGGAACACTGAAGCTTTCTTT
>TRBV20-1|TRBJ2-1|TRBD2|many
CSARDRLAREQFF
TGCAGTGCTAGAGACCGACTAGCGCGAGAGCAGTTCTTC
>TRBV20-1|TRBJ2-1|TRBD2|many
CSAPGALWEGRNEQFF
TGCAGTGCTCCCGGTGCGTTGTGGGAGGGTCGGAATGAGCAGTTCTTC
>TRBV5-1|TRBJ2-1|-|many
CASSLGSLRSYNEQFF
TGCGCCAGCAGCTTGGGGTCCCTCCGCTCCTACAATGAGCAGTTCTTC
>TRBV3-1|TRBJ2-1|-|few
CASSQFVPKGGFNEQFF
TGTGCCAGCAGCCAATTCGTACCCAAAGGAGGGTTCAATGAGCAGTTCTTC
>TRBV20-1|TRBJ1-2|-|many
CSAGGEEDYGYTF
TGCAGTGCCGGGGGGGAGGAGGACTATGGCTACACCTTC
>TRBV7-9|TRBJ1-6|-|many
CASSPRSNSPLHF
TGTGCCAGCAGCCCCAGGAGTAATTCACCCCTCCACTTT
>TRBV7-3|TRBJ2-7|-|few
CASSPFPGAAYEQYF
TGTGCCAGCAGCCCTTTCCCTGGCGCTGCCTACGAGCAGTACTTC
>TRBV27|TRBJ2-7|-|-
CASSPWLPTLSSSYEQYF
TGTGCCAGCAGCCCATGGCTCCCAACACTATCGAGCTCCTACGAGCAGTACTTC
>TRBV27|TRBJ2-5|TRBD1|once
CASSHDRGEETQYF
TGTGCCAGCAGTCACGACAGGGGAGAAGAGACCCAGTACTTC
>TRBV20-1|TRBJ2-7|TRBD1|-
CSARGRDRTISYEQYF
TGCAGTGCTAGAGGACGGGACAGGACAATTTCCTACGAGCAGTACTTC
>TRBV10-3|TRBJ2-5|-|many
CAISARLETQETQYF
TGTGCCATCAGTGCCAGACTAGAGACCCAAGAGACCCAGTACTTC
>TRBV20-1|TRBJ2-5|-|many
CSADRDNTETQYF
TGCAGTGCTGACCGGGACAACACAGAGACCCAGTACTTC
>TRBV6-1|TRBJ2-2|-|few
CASFSRGELFF
TGTGCCAGTTTTTCTAGGGGGGAGCTGTTTTTT
>TRBV20-1|TRBJ2-2|-|few
CSARDRQGGTGELFF
TGCAGTGCTAGAGATAGGCAGGGGGGGACCGGGGAGCTGTTTTTT
>TRBV12-3/TRBV12-4|TRBJ2-4|TRBD2|few
CASSLAGTKNIQYF
TGTGCCAGCAGTCTAGCGGGAACCAAAAACATTCAGTACTTC